This T cell receptor (beta chain) comes out of a study of blood T cells in healthy people across ages. Study information: Using template switching, researchers captured about one barcoded beta molecule for each two T cells. General observations from the study: Naive and antigen-experienced cells could not be conclusively compared, given unsorted PBMCs. Estimated diversity that came from one million T cells was considered an underestimate.

Germline CDR1 reads SGHTA; CDR2 reads FQGNSA. The V gene end was trimmed by 4 bases and the J gene end by 2 bases; junction bases not matched to a gene: 3. The CDR3 covers 15 residues. This clonotype was detected ten times or more. Its antigen is undetermined. A J-beta primer mix and a sample-barcoded 5' primer were used in a second PCR of roughly 6 to 12 cycles. Any given sample supplied a minimum of 3 million CDR3-containing paired-end reads. Via MiXCR, TCRdb re-called the 5' RACE reads, giving one row per CDR3 protein. The data contain 790,000 or so distinct CDR3 sequences, more than 55% of them singletons.

The chain has TRBV7-2 and TRBJ2-7; 12 nucleotides agree with TRBD2. The TCR sequence derives from a man aged 40-50 years in good health. The sequencing input was blood. The CDR3 loop is CASSSTSGRAYEQYF. The CDR3 coding sequence is TGTGCCAGCAGCTCGACTAGCGGGAGAGCCTACGAGCAGTACTTC.